The entry below gives a single T cell receptor (beta chain) sequence along with its context. Its antigen remains unknown. Method: immunoSEQ multiplex PCR; TCRdb's copy keeps in-frame clones and lacks some. In the table there are fewer than 80,000 clones, 65% to 75% of which are singletons. The data derive from a study of PD-1 blockade in classical Hodgkin lymphoma. Overall study findings and caveats: What caused the repertoire differences, perhaps disease activity or prior therapy, remains undefined.

In every patient, relapse followed autologous stem cell transplantation, while exposure to brentuximab vedotin differed. Trimming took off 3 bases at V and 4 bases at J, with 7 bases between the two ends. The CDR3 spans 12 residues. The germline V gene has CDR1 SGHVS and CDR2 FQNEAQ. The clonotype comes from a human donor with classical Hodgkin lymphoma. The rearrangement joins TRBV7-8 to TRBJ2-7; D is unresolved. Sequencing was performed on peripheral blood mononuclear cells (PBMCs), taken before the second cycle of nivolumab. CDR3 loop: CASSFAQYEQYF. In nucleotides, the CDR3 is TGTGCCAGCAGCTTCGCCCAGTACGAGCAGTACTTC. Using reference TRBV7-8 and TRBJ2-7 for the parts outside the CDR3, the full variable domain is GAGVSQSPRYKVAKRGQDVALRCDPISGHVSLFWYQQALGQGPEFLTYFQNEAQLDKSGLPSDRFFAERPEGSVSTLKIQRTQQEDSAVYLCASSFAQYEQYFGPGTRLTVT.